Below, 3 T cell receptor beta chains from the same sample are listed, as sequenced in a study of T cell responses to AZD1222 COVID-19 vaccine. The data were produced by immunoSEQ multiplex PCR, yet TCRdb's version contains in-frame clones alone and is incomplete. The sample has 130,000 to 150,000 clones; about 93% are singletons. The specimen was peripheral blood, collected on day 0 of AZD1222 vaccination. These receptors were taken from an adult in good health.

This chain connects TRBV7-8 to TRBJ2-3; 8 bases are shared with TRBD2. The V segment lost 6 bases and the J segment 5 bases; nucleotides outside the gene matches: 19. Germline loops: CDR1 SGHVS, CDR2 FQNEAQ. The length of the CDR3 is 18 residues. CDR3 loop: CASRSPFTWDGRVDTQYF. The CDR3 DNA reads TGTGCCAGCAGATCCCCCTTTACTTGGGACGGGAGGGTAGATACGCAGTATTTT.

With respect to this clone: Other DNA sequences in this sample translate to the same CDR3. V and J are TRBV5-1 and TRBJ2-1; D not resolved. The CDR3 covers 11 residues. V shed 0 bases and J shed 8 bases, with 3 bases lying between them. Germline assignment: CDR1 SGHRS and CDR2 YFSETQ. The CDR3: CASSLEYEQFF. The CDR3 bases are TGCGCCAGCAGCTTGGAATATGAGCAGTTCTTC.

The chain couples TRBV7-9 to TRBJ1-3; D is unresolved. Germline CDR1 and CDR2: SEHNR and FQNEAQ (reference sequence). CDR3 size: 15 residues. V was pared by 5 bases and J by 0 bases, with 11 bases between. CDR3: CASSAPRGSGNTIYF. The CDR3 DNA follows: TGTGCCAGCAGCGCACCCCGGGGCTCTGGAAACACCATATATTTT.